One sample yielded the 28 T cell receptor beta chains listed below, sequenced in a study of CD8 T cells in ankylosing spondylitis. TCRdb independently ran MiXCR on the 5' RACE reads; one entry per CDR3 protein. The repertoire consists of fewer than 250,000 distinct CDR3 sequences, with 10% occurring once and the leading ten covering less than 3%. Material: blood, either unsorted or a sorted T cell fraction (not recorded which). These receptors all come from a male donor with ankylosing spondylitis or in good health (not recorded which).

Ten or more counts support this clonotype. The chain combines TRBV12-3 or TRBV12-4 with TRBJ2-1; D unclear. The ends were cut back, 0 bases at V and 8 bases at J, with 5 bases in the middle. The CDR3 has 12 amino acids. CDR3 sequence: CASSLARDEQFF. In nucleotides, the CDR3 is TGTGCCAGCAGTTTAGCCCGGGATGAGCAGTTCTTC.

The gene calls are TRBV18 and TRBJ1-1; D is possibly TRBD1 (6 bases). V was shortened by 6 bases and J by 0 bases, with 14 bases between the two germline ends. Germline-derived CDR1 and CDR2 are KGHSH and LQKENI. This CDR3 region has 15 residues. The CDR3 sequence: CASSPDRPVNTEAFF. In DNA form, the CDR3 reads TGTGCCAGCTCGCCCGACAGGCCGGTGAACACTGAAGCTTTCTTT. The whole variable domain, remainder taken from reference TRBV18 and TRBJ1-1, is NAGVMQNPRHLVRRRGQEARLRCSPMKGHSHVYWYRQLPEEGLKFMVYLQKENIIDESGMPKERFSAEFPKEGPSILRIQQVVRGDSAAYFCASSPDRPVNTEAFFGQGTRLTVV.

This clonotype appeared many times. The CDR3 reads CASSRILAGVTDTQYF. For the CDR3, the DNA is TGTGCCAGCAGCCGGATCCTAGCGGGAGTCACAGATACGCAGTATTTT. This chain links TRBV3-1 with TRBJ2-3; 10 bases match TRBD2. The CDR3 contains 16 residues. Germline assignment: CDR1 LGHDT and CDR2 YNNKEL (reference sequence). V lost 4 bases and J lost 2; bases outside the gene matches: 6.

This clonotype came up many times. The chain carries TRBV20-1 and TRBJ1-1; D is unclear. Germline V gene lookup returns CDR1 DFQATT and CDR2 SNEGSKA (reference sequence). V lost 3 bases and J lost 5, with 10 bases in between. This CDR3 comprises 12 residues. The CDR3 reads CSARRGWTEAFF. CDR3 nucleotides: TGCAGTGCTAGGCGGGGATGGACTGAAGCTTTCTTT.

This clonotype was seen at least ten times. This sequence joins TRBV13 and TRBJ1-1, with 9 nucleotides matching TRBD1. The trim removed 4 bases at V and 1 base at J, leaving 4 bases unmatched. Per the germline V gene, CDR1 is PRHDT and CDR2 is FYEKMQ (reference sequence). The CDR3 consists of 15 residues. The CDR3 protein is CASSSPGQGNTEAFF. CDR3 DNA sequence: TGTGCCAGCAGCTCCCCGGGACAGGGGAACACTGAAGCTTTCTTT.

This clonotype has only a few counts. The V and J genes are TRBV11-2 and TRBJ2-3; TRBD2 matches 11 bases. The trim removed 4 bases at V and 6 bases at J, leaving 9 bases unmatched. This CDR3 has 16 residues. Germline V gives CDR1 SGHAT, CDR2 FQNNGV. In DNA, the CDR3 is TGTGCCAGCAGCTCCGACGCTAGCGGGGGGCCCGATACGCAGTATTTT. Its translation: CASSSDASGGPDTQYF.

This clonotype was seen at least ten times. The V gene is TRBV15, the J gene TRBJ1-6; D unclear. In germline, CDR1 is LNHNV, CDR2 YYDKDF (reference sequence). The CDR3 is made up of 13 amino acids. Trimming took off 0 bases at V and 10 bases at J, with 7 bases between the two ends. Written as DNA, the CDR3 is TGTGCCACCAGCAGAGAGTCAGCCTCACCCCTCCACTTT. It encodes CATSRESASPLHF.

This chain links TRBV5-1 with TRBJ1-2; 11 nucleotides match TRBD1. The CDR3 is 16 residues long. V dropped 0 bases and J dropped 4; count of bases not matched to a gene: 5. Germline CDR1 is SGHRS and CDR2 is YFSETQ. The CDR3 DNA is TGCGCCAGCAGCTTGGCCCGGACAGGGGGCGGCTATGGCTACACCTTC. This encodes CASSLARTGGGYGYTF.

This clonotype has ten or more counts. The chain employs TRBV12-3 or TRBV12-4 and TRBJ2-7; no firm D call. V dropped 6 bases and J dropped 6 bases, with 18 bases sitting between them. This CDR3 spans 14 amino acids. CDR3 sequence: CASSYGPTRTEQYF. The CDR3 DNA is TGTGCCAGCAGCTACGGACCCACCCGGACCGAGCAGTACTTC.

This clonotype was seen at least ten times. The chain couples TRBV6-2 or TRBV6-3 to TRBJ2-5, with D perhaps TRBD2 (6 bases). Trimming pared 6 bases from V and 5 bases from J, leaving 22 bases between. The CDR3 totals 16 residues. Per the germline V gene, CDR1 is MNHEY and CDR2 is SVGEGT. CDR3 nucleotide sequence: TGTGCCAGCAGCCAGATCACGGGGAGGATCGGGGAGACCCAGTACTTC. Protein sequence: CASSQITGRIGETQYF.

This chain uses TRBV7-2 with TRBJ1-3; no clear D gene. This CDR3 has 16 amino acids. Germline lookup yields CDR1 SGHTA and CDR2 FQGNSA. V lost 1 base and J lost 0, with 10 bases in between. CDR3 amino acids: CASSLGWVSSGNTIYF. In nucleotides, the CDR3 is TGTGCCAGCAGCTTAGGCTGGGTCTCCTCTGGAAACACCATATATTTT.

The chain employs TRBV11-3 and TRBJ2-5, with 7 bases aligning to TRBD2. This CDR3 region has 15 residues. Per the germline V gene, CDR1 is SGHNT and CDR2 is YENEEA. After removal of 1 base from V and 5 bases from J, the junction contained 7 bases not matched to a gene. CDR3 protein: CASSLGGWREETQYF. In nucleotides, the CDR3 is TGTGCCAGCAGCTTAGGGGGCTGGCGGGAGGAGACCCAGTACTTC.

This clonotype showed up many times. This sequence joins TRBV7-2 and TRBJ2-3, with TRBD1 as a possible D gene (7 bases). The germline V and J ends were trimmed by 6 bases and 2 bases, with 12 bases remaining between them. This CDR3 spans 14 amino acids. The germline gives CDR1 SGHTA, CDR2 FQGNSA. CDR3 sequence (DNA): TGTGCCAGCAGTCGACAGGGACTCACAGATACGCAGTATTTT. As protein: CASSRQGLTDTQYF.

This clonotype was found many times. This chain uses TRBV5-1 with TRBJ2-5; 7 bases fit TRBD2. The CDR3 contains 15 residues. Trimming at V came to 4 bases and at J to 2 bases, leaving 8 bases not matched to a gene. The germline V gene encodes CDR1 SGHRS and CDR2 YFSETQ. CDR3 coding DNA: TGCGCCAGCAGCCCATCGGGGCGGGAGCAAGAGACCCAGTACTTC. Translated: CASSPSGREQETQYF.

This clonotype was counted ten times or more. The chain carries TRBV12-3 or TRBV12-4 and TRBJ2-2; 7 bases agree with TRBD1. The V segment lost 6 bases and the J segment 8 bases; nucleotides outside the gene matches: 9. The CDR3 runs to 14 residues. CDR3 residues: CASRSKQGTGELFF. DNA of the CDR3: TGTGCCAGCAGGTCTAAACAGGGGACGGGGGAGCTGTTTTTT.

This clonotype was seen only a few times. This sequence joins TRBV9 and TRBJ2-1, with TRBD2 identical over 7 bases. J gave up 5 bases and V 3 bases, and 8 bases lay outside the gene matches. Germline CDR1 reads SGDLS; CDR2 reads YYNGEE. The CDR3 runs 15 residues. DNA of the CDR3: TGTGCCAGCAGCGGGGGGGGGACCCTTCACAATGAGCAGTTCTTC. It specifies CASSGGGTLHNEQFF.

This clonotype appeared a single time. This may arise from a read error, as a much more abundant clone is one base away. The chain joins TRBV4-1 to TRBJ2-1; TRBD2 matches 9 bases. Looked up from germline, CDR1 is MGHRA and CDR2 is YSYEKL. The CDR3 sequence is 16 residues long. In DNA form, the CDR3 reads TGCGCCGGCAGCCTGCCGACTAGCGGTGGCGGTGGTGAGCAGTTCTTC. It yields the protein CAGSLPTSGGGGEQFF.

This clonotype was found many times. The V and J genes are TRBV29-1 and TRBJ1-1; 9 positions agree with TRBD1. The CDR3 has 13 amino acids. CDR1 and CDR2 (germline): SQVTM, ANQGSEA. Germline trimming cut 7 bases from V and 6 bases from J; bases unmatched to any gene: 9. The CDR3 here is CSARQGGGAEAFF. In DNA form, the CDR3 reads TGCAGCGCACGACAGGGGGGTGGCGCTGAAGCTTTCTTT.

This clonotype was observed many times. The rearrangement joins TRBV20-1 to TRBJ2-1; 8 bases are a match to TRBD1. CDR1 and CDR2 from the germline V gene are DFQATT and SNEGSKA (reference sequence). V lost 6 bases to trimming and J lost 9 bases; unmatched junction nucleotides: 7. The CDR3 has 12 amino acids. CDR3 amino acids: CSARRTGPEQFF. CDR3 in DNA: TGCAGTGCCCGCCGGACAGGGCCTGAGCAGTTCTTC.

This clonotype was found a few times. This sequence joins TRBV7-6 and TRBJ2-5; maybe TRBD1 (6 bases). The ends were cut back, 1 base at V and 3 bases at J, with 15 bases in the middle. CDR3 length: 16 amino acids. Germline V gives CDR1 SGHVS, CDR2 FNYEAQ. This chain's CDR3 is CASSLGPGSGEETQYF. CDR3 DNA: TGTGCCAGCAGCTTAGGCCCCGGATCAGGGGAAGAGACCCAGTACTTC.

This clonotype has ten or more counts. The chain is built from TRBV5-1 and TRBJ2-2; tentatively, D is TRBD1 (6 bases). CDR3 length: 15 residues. In germline, CDR1 is SGHRS, CDR2 YFSETQ. Trimming shortened V by 0 bases and J by 0 bases, and 6 bases separated the two germline ends. The CDR3 loop reads CASSLGTANTGELFF. As DNA, the CDR3 is TGCGCCAGCAGCTTGGGGACAGCGAACACCGGGGAGCTGTTTTTT. The whole variable domain, filled in from reference TRBV5-1 and TRBJ2-2, reads KAGVTQTPRYLIKTRGQQVTLSCSPISGHRSVSWYQQTPGQGLQFLFEYFSETQRNKGNFPGRFSGRQFSNSRSEMNVSTLELGDSALYLCASSLGTANTGELFFGEGSRLTVL.

This clonotype was counted ten times or more. The chain couples TRBV5-1 to TRBJ1-1, with TRBD1 as a possible D gene (6 bases). Trimming pared 3 bases from V and 4 bases from J, leaving 16 bases between. Per germline, CDR1 SGHRS and CDR2 YFSETQ. The CDR3 is 15 amino acids. In nucleotides, the CDR3 is TGCGCCAGCAGCTCAGGGGCGGGTACCTCCACTGAAGCTTTCTTT. As protein: CASSSGAGTSTEAFF.

This clonotype occurred once. The chain has TRBV6-1 and TRBJ1-4, with unresolved D. The germline CDR1 and CDR2 sequences are MNHNS and SASEGT. The CDR3 sequence is 14 residues long. The V end lost 6 bases, the J end lost 8 bases, and 16 bases lay between the germline ends. CDR3 in amino acids: CASSRGVSNEKLFF. In nucleotides, the CDR3 is TGTGCCAGCAGCCGTGGAGTATCCAACGAAAAACTGTTTTTT.

This clonotype was seen only a few times. The chain links TRBV7-7 to TRBJ1-3, with a possible D match to TRBD1 (6 bases). Germline V gene sequence: CDR1 SSHAT, CDR2 FNYEAQ (reference sequence). CDR3 length equals 14 residues. V was cut by 5 bases and J by 3 bases, with 11 bases left in between. The CDR3: CASSPSRGGNTIYF. The CDR3 DNA sequence: TGTGCCAGCAGCCCGAGCAGGGGTGGAAACACCATATATTTT.

In this sample, this clonotype turned up many times. The chain recombines TRBV7-9 with TRBJ1-4; no reliable D call. Germline V lookup: CDR1 SEHNR, CDR2 FQNEAQ (reference sequence). The CDR3 has 15 residues. The ends were cut back, 7 bases at V and 5 bases at J, with 17 bases in the middle. CDR3 nucleotides: TGTGCCAGCACCGCGCTAATAGACTTAAATGAAAAACTGTTTTTT. Protein sequence: CASTALIDLNEKLFF. Based on the CDR3 plus reference TRBV7-9 and TRBJ1-4, the full variable domain is DTGVSQNPRHKITKRGQNVTFRCDPISEHNRLYWYRQTLGQGPEFLTYFQNEAQLEKSRLLSDRFSAERPKGSFSTLEIQRTEQGDSAMYLCASTALIDLNEKLFFGSGTQLSVL.

This clonotype was observed many times. The chain carries TRBV5-1 and TRBJ2-3; no definite D call. Trimming took 4 bases from V and 2 from J, leaving 11 bases between them. The CDR3 runs 14 residues. The germline V gene has CDR1 SGHRS and CDR2 YFSETQ. The CDR3 sequence: CASSLERVTDTQYF. The CDR3 bases are TGCGCCAGCAGCCTGGAAAGGGTCACAGATACGCAGTATTTT.

This clonotype was seen repeatedly, ten times or more. This chain joins TRBV10-3 and TRBJ1-1; D is undetermined. The CDR3 consists of 12 residues. CDR1 ENHRY and CDR2 SYGVKD come from the germline V gene. V was trimmed by 5 bases and J by 4 bases, leaving 8 bases between them. The CDR3 nucleotides read TGTGCCATCAGTTCCCTTGGCACTGAAGCTTTCTTT. It yields the protein CAISSLGTEAFF.

This clonotype was picked up many times. This chain connects TRBV5-1 to TRBJ2-2, with 14 bases matching TRBD2. The CDR3 contains 18 residues. V dropped 1 base and J dropped 4; count of bases not matched to a gene: 6. Germline CDR1 SGHRS, CDR2 YFSETQ. The CDR3 DNA sequence: TGCGCCAGCAGCTTGCTCGGGACTAGCGGGGGCGCCACCGGGGAGCTGTTTTTT. Encoded protein: CASSLLGTSGGATGELFF.